This note documents a single T cell receptor beta chain sequence. The antigen is not known. The PCR contained 60 Vbeta and 13 Jbeta primers. Sequenced by immunoSEQ multiplex PCR; TCRdb stores in-frame clones only, minus some. Of 150,000 to 200,000 clones in the sample, around nine tenths were seen once. This entry belongs to a study of cytomegalovirus exposure and HLA in healthy donors. Whole-study findings and limits: A highly shared variant cluster was judged a likely technical artifact. With high specificity and sensitivity, the classifier reportedly diagnosed cytomegalovirus status. The analysis excluded some indistinguishable V segments, including TRBV6-2 and TRBV6-3.

Everyone who donated was a healthy bone marrow donor. The germline V gene has CDR1 GTSNPN and CDR2 SVGIG (reference sequence). The CDR3 runs 13 residues. Trimming cost V 1 base and J 1 base, with 8 bases left between them. The V gene is TRBV30, the J gene TRBJ2-7, with no clear D. Input material: PBMCs. This clonotype originated in a woman aged 18 to 35 in good health and CMV-seronegative. The CDR3 here is CAWSGDTSYEQYF. For the CDR3, the DNA is TGTGCCTGGAGTGGCGACACTTCCTACGAGCAGTACTTC.